The 21 T cell receptor beta chains below come from one sample, sequenced in a study of identical twins. TCRdb fed the 5' RACE reads into MiXCR, producing one record per CDR3 protein. Here the sample spans approximately 620,000 distinct CDR3 sequences, approximately 9% being singletons. The data were also submitted as part of a second study, on yellow fever vaccine responses in identical twins.

The material sequenced was PBMCs. The receptors stem from a woman between 18 and 29 years old in good health.

Many counts were recorded for this clonotype. This sequence joins TRBV24-1 and TRBJ2-1, with 7 positions matching TRBD1. Germline V gene sequence: CDR1 KGHDR, CDR2 SFDVKD. V trimming: 2 bases; J trimming: 5 bases; junction bases outside the gene matches: 5. The CDR3 loop spans 15 amino acids. The CDR3 protein is CATSDSGQNNNEQFF. CDR3 bases: TGTGCCACCAGTGATTCGGGACAGAATAACAATGAGCAGTTCTTC.

This clonotype was detected a few times. V gene TRBV4-1 combines with J gene TRBJ1-4, with D unclear. The CDR3 is 17 amino acids. CDR1 and CDR2 from the germline V gene are MGHRA and YSYEKL. Trimming cost V 4 bases and J 0 bases, with 15 bases left between them. For the CDR3, the DNA is TGCGCCAGCAGCCGAACCGGGGTAGTCTCAACTAATGAAAAACTGTTTTTT. Its protein is CASSRTGVVSTNEKLFF.

This clonotype was counted only a few times. The chain is built from TRBV6-1 and TRBJ2-3; 10 positions match TRBD2. From germline, CDR1 is MNHNS and CDR2 SASEGT. The V segment lost 7 bases and the J segment 2 bases; nucleotides outside the gene matches: 9. This CDR3 is built from 16 residues. The CDR3 reads CASTRAAGGDTDTQYF. CDR3 DNA: TGTGCCAGCACCCGAGCAGCGGGGGGGGACACAGATACGCAGTATTTT.

This clonotype showed up many times. V gene TRBV12-3 or TRBV12-4 combines with J gene TRBJ2-7; 9 nucleotides match TRBD2. The trim removed 3 bases at V and 4 bases at J, leaving 13 bases unmatched. CDR3 size: 17 residues. CDR3 region: CASSFWGVSGRTYEQYF. For the CDR3, the DNA is TGTGCCAGCAGTTTCTGGGGCGTTAGCGGGAGAACTTACGAGCAGTACTTC.

In its sample, this clonotype was seen many times. This chain connects TRBV12-3 or TRBV12-4 to TRBJ2-2; no definite D call. V was clipped by 2 bases and J by 6 bases, with 7 bases between them. This CDR3 spans 13 amino acids. The CDR3 DNA follows: TGTGCCAGCAGTTTAAGGCAGCCCGGGGAGCTGTTTTTT. This translates into CASSLRQPGELFF.

The rearrangement joins TRBV20-1 to TRBJ2-2; D remains ambiguous. Trimming removed 5 bases at V and 0 bases at J, with 7 bases between. The CDR3 length is 13 residues. CDR1 DFQATT and CDR2 SNEGSKA come from the germline V gene (reference sequence). The CDR3 sequence is CSAGVSNTGELFF. The CDR3 nucleotides are TGCAGTGCTGGTGTTTCGAACACCGGGGAGCTGTTTTTT.

This chain's CDR3 is CASSDSGTAQETQYF. The DNA for the CDR3 is TGCGCCAGCAGTGACTCGGGGACGGCCCAAGAGACCCAGTACTTC. V usage is TRBV10-2 and J usage is TRBJ2-5, with D perhaps TRBD1 or TRBD2 (5 bases each). This CDR3 has 15 amino acids. V was pared by 3 bases and J by 1 base, with 12 bases between. Looked up from germline, CDR1 is WSHSY and CDR2 is SAAADI.

Notes on this clonotype: The junction does not match germline at one end; this may be a read error. The V gene is TRBV20-1, the J gene TRBJ2-1, with a possible D match to TRBD2 (6 bases). Germline CDR1 reads DFQATT; CDR2 reads SNEGSKA (reference sequence). This CDR3 contains 14 residues. The CDR3 loop is CSARDSRVGNERFF. CDR3 nucleotide sequence: TGCAGTGCTCGGGACTCCCGCGTTGGGAATGAGCGGTTCTTC.

The rearrangement uses TRBV2 and TRBJ2-1; the match to TRBD2 covers 7 bases. CDR3 length equals 17 residues. V was clipped by 0 bases and J by 2 bases; unmatched bases: 7. CDR1 and CDR2 from the germline V gene are SNHLY and FYNNEI. CDR3 DNA sequence: TGTGCCAGCAGTGAAGCTATTTTGGGGGGGGCCTACAATGAGCAGTTCTTC. Protein product: CASSEAILGGAYNEQFF. The variable domain in full, completed from reference TRBV2 and TRBJ2-1, reads EPEVTQTPSHQVTQMGQEVILRCVPISNHLYFYWYRQILGQKVEFLVSFYNNEISEKSEIFDDQFSVERPDGSNFTLKIRSTKLEDSAMYFCASSEAILGGAYNEQFFGPGTRLTVL.

The rearrangement links TRBV30 to TRBJ1-3; D is uncertain. Germline V gene sequence: CDR1 GTSNPN, CDR2 SVGIG (reference sequence). Trimming cost V 1 base and J 1 base, with 11 bases left between them. The CDR3 has 15 residues. CDR3 loop: CAWSAPHQSGNTIYF. The CDR3 region has the DNA TGTGCCTGGAGTGCCCCCCATCAGTCTGGAAACACCATATATTTT.

This clonotype was counted between two and nine times. The chain couples TRBV5-6 to TRBJ2-5; TRBD2 matches at 8 bases. Germline V gene sequence: CDR1 SGHDT, CDR2 YYEEEE. Trimming at V came to 0 bases and at J to 4 bases, leaving 5 bases not matched to a gene. The CDR3 covers 15 residues. CDR3 bases: TGTGCCAGCAGCTTGGTTCCGGGGGGGAGAGAGACCCAGTACTTC. Amino acid sequence: CASSLVPGGRETQYF.

CDR3 sequence: CASSAPGGGPNEQFF. CDR3 nucleotides: TGTGCCAGCAGCGCTCCCGGGGGAGGGCCCAATGAGCAGTTCTTC. The rearrangement uses TRBV5-4 and TRBJ2-1; 7 bases fit TRBD2. Germline CDR1 reads SGHNT; CDR2 reads YYREEE (reference sequence). V shed 4 bases, J shed 6 bases, and the junction held 10 bases outside the gene matches. This CDR3 contains 15 residues.

This clonotype was counted between two and nine times. J is TRBJ2-1 and V is TRBV6-2 or TRBV6-3; D is possibly TRBD2 (5 bases). The CDR3 spans 14 residues. The germline CDR1 and CDR2 sequences are MNHEY and SVGEGT. Trimming removed 0 bases at V and 5 bases at J, with 8 bases between. Here the CDR3 DNA reads TGTGCCAGCAGTTACTCAGGGCGGGACAATGAGCAGTTCTTC. This translates into CASSYSGRDNEQFF.

This clonotype was picked up a small number of times. The V gene is TRBV20-1, the J gene TRBJ2-6; unclear D gene. With 2 bases removed from V and 0 bases from J, the gap between germline ends came to 5 bases. The germline V gene encodes CDR1 DFQATT and CDR2 SNEGSKA (reference sequence). The length of the CDR3 is 14 residues. CDR3 loop: CSARQFSGANVLTF. CDR3 in DNA: TGCAGTGCTAGACAGTTCTCTGGGGCCAACGTCCTGACTTTC.

The chain combines TRBV20-1 with TRBJ2-3; perhaps D is TRBD1 or TRBD2 (5 bases each). The CDR3 is 15 amino acids. Germline lookup yields CDR1 DFQATT and CDR2 SNEGSKA (reference sequence). The ends were cut back, 3 bases at V and 2 bases at J, with 15 bases in the middle. CDR3 sequence: CSASAGRLVTDTQYF. The CDR3 DNA is TGCAGTGCTAGTGCAGGGAGACTCGTCACAGATACGCAGTATTTT.

This sequence joins TRBV4-3 and TRBJ1-1, with D unclear. The CDR3 runs 14 residues. The V end was cut by 0 bases, the J end by 6 bases, with 11 bases between. CDR1 and CDR2 (germline): LGHNA, YSLEER. The CDR3 DNA follows: TGCGCCAGCAGCCAAGATGGCGTATTTGCTGAAGCTTTCTTT. This codes for CASSQDGVFAEAFF.

This clonotype was seen many times. V gene TRBV14 combines with J gene TRBJ2-1; 7 nucleotides align to TRBD2. The V gene end was trimmed by 1 base and the J gene end by 2 bases; junction bases not matched to a gene: 5. The germline V gene encodes CDR1 SGHDN and CDR2 FVKESK. The CDR3 loop spans 16 amino acids. The CDR3 DNA reads as TGTGCCAGCAGCCAAGGAGGGACTACCCCCTACAATGAGCAGTTCTTC. The encoded protein is CASSQGGTTPYNEQFF. Full variable domain (outside the CDR3, taken from reference TRBV14 and TRBJ2-1): EAGVTQFPSHSVIEKGQTVTLRCDPISGHDNLYWYRRVMGKEIKFLLHFVKESKQDESGMPNNRFLAERTGGTYSTLKVQPAELEDSGVYFCASSQGGTTPYNEQFFGPGTRLTVL.

This clonotype was picked up a small number of times. V gene TRBV6-1 combines with J gene TRBJ2-2; D is perhaps TRBD1 (6 bases). The CDR3 runs to 16 residues. Germline values: CDR1 MNHNS, CDR2 SASEGT. V was trimmed by 7 bases and J by 4 bases, leaving 19 bases between them. The CDR3 DNA is TGTGCCAGCACCCTTTCACAGGGTACAGGCACCGGGGAGCTGTTTTTT. It translates to CASTLSQGTGTGELFF.

V gene TRBV11-2 combines with J gene TRBJ2-3; 7 bases map to TRBD2. CDR1 and CDR2 (germline): SGHAT, FQNNGV. Trimming cost V 3 bases and J 3 bases; bases outside gene matches: 6. This CDR3 is 15 amino acids long. CDR3 sequence reads: CASSLIGGGTDTQYF. The CDR3 nucleotides read TGTGCCAGCAGCTTGATCGGGGGAGGGACAGATACGCAGTATTTT.

This clonotype was recorded at least ten times. The chain is built from TRBV12-3 or TRBV12-4 and TRBJ2-1; a possible D gene is TRBD1 (5 bases). V dropped 5 bases and J dropped 3 bases, with 14 bases sitting between them. This CDR3 has 15 amino acids. DNA of the CDR3: TGTGCCAGCAGTCTCGTAAGGGGCTTCTACAATGAGCAGTTCTTC. Its protein product is CASSLVRGFYNEQFF.

The gene calls are TRBV29-1 and TRBJ2-2; 8 bases are shared with TRBD2. Per the germline V gene, CDR1 is SQVTM and CDR2 is ANQGSEA. This CDR3 has 16 residues. Trimming cost V 3 bases and J 6 bases; bases outside gene matches: 12. DNA for the CDR3: TGCAGCGTTGATACTTTAGCGGGGCACGGGGCCGGGGAGCTGTTTTTT. It yields the protein CSVDTLAGHGAGELFF.